Each of the 8 T cell receptor beta chains below was sequenced from the same sample in a study of response to subunit inactivated influenza vaccine. Each CDR3 protein is one row after TCRdb ran MiXCR on the RT-PCR reads. The sample shows about 190,000 distinct CDR3 sequences, 14% of them seen only once. This sample comprised CD8+ T cells sorted from PBMCs, obtained more than 4 days after vaccination. The receptor set was obtained from a man aged 50 to 59 who received an inactivated influenza vaccine.

The V gene is TRBV7-3, the J gene TRBJ2-3; TRBD2 aligns across 8 bases. With 5 bases clipped from V and 4 bases from J, the junction kept 5 bases outside the gene matches. Germline V CDR1 and CDR2: SGHTA, FQGTGA. This CDR3 has 14 residues. CDR3 nucleotide sequence: TGTGCCAGCAGCCGGGGGGGTACGGCAGATACGCAGTATTTT. Translated, it gives CASSRGGTADTQYF.

In this sample, this clonotype turned up many times. This chain links TRBV5-6 with TRBJ2-7; D may be TRBD1 or TRBD2 (5 bases each). This CDR3 contains 16 residues. The germline V and J ends were trimmed by 3 bases and 0 bases, with 16 bases remaining between them. The V gene's germline CDR1 is SGHDT and CDR2 YYEEEE. The DNA of the CDR3 is TGTGCCAGCAGCTATACGCAGGGAGTGTTCTCCTACGAGCAGTACTTC. This gives the protein CASSYTQGVFSYEQYF.

This clonotype was found a few times. The rearrangement joins TRBV10-2 to TRBJ2-6; D is ambiguous. There are 15 residues in the CDR3. With 0 bases removed from V and 1 base from J, the gap between germline ends came to 4 bases. Germline CDR1 and CDR2: WSHSY and SAAADI. The DNA of the CDR3 is TGCGCCAGCAGTGAGTCAGGGTCTGGGGCCAACGTCCTGACTTTC. Encoded protein: CASSESGSGANVLTF.

In its sample, this clonotype was seen a few times. The chain carries TRBV18 and TRBJ1-2; 12 bases match TRBD1. Trimming cost V 3 bases and J 5 bases; bases outside gene matches: 4. CDR1 is KGHSH, CDR2 LQKENI, per germline. The CDR3 is made up of 15 amino acids. The CDR3 loop reads CASSPPGQGAYGYTF. Written as DNA, the CDR3 is TGTGCCAGCTCACCTCCGGGACAGGGGGCATATGGCTACACCTTC.

This clonotype has a handful of counts. The V and J genes are TRBV7-6 and TRBJ2-2, with no clear D. Germline CDR1 SGHVS, CDR2 FNYEAQ. This CDR3 is built from 12 residues. V was shortened by 5 bases and J by 7 bases, with 8 bases between the two germline ends. The CDR3 is CASSPTGGELFF. The CDR3 coding sequence is TGTGCCAGCAGCCCCACGGGCGGGGAGCTGTTTTTT.

V usage is TRBV13 and J usage is TRBJ2-1; 16 nucleotides align to TRBD2. V trimming: 4 bases; J trimming: 8 bases; junction bases outside the gene matches: 5. The CDR3 is 16 amino acids. Germline lookup yields CDR1 PRHDT and CDR2 FYEKMQ (reference sequence). The CDR3 protein is CASSSQGLAGGYEQFF. Here the CDR3 DNA reads TGTGCCAGCAGCTCTCAGGGACTAGCGGGAGGGTATGAGCAGTTCTTC.

This chain links TRBV6-5 with TRBJ2-7, with a weak D call TRBD1 (5 bases). V lost 0 bases and J 2 bases, leaving 11 bases between the germline ends. CDR3 size: 15 residues. CDR1 MNHEY and CDR2 SVGAGI come from the germline V gene. This CDR3 is CASSYSVAGTYEQYF. CDR3 nucleotides: TGTGCCAGCAGTTACTCGGTTGCAGGGACCTACGAGCAGTACTTC.

The genes are TRBV10-2 and TRBJ2-2; D uncertain. Trimming pared 5 bases from V and 6 bases from J, leaving 7 bases between. The V gene's germline CDR1 is WSHSY and CDR2 SAAADI. The CDR3 runs 12 residues. CDR3 DNA: TGCGCCAGCAGTTCTATACCCGGGGAGCTGTTTTTT. Its translation is CASSSIPGELFF.